The rows below give T cell receptor beta chains drawn from one sample of a study of blood T cell repertoires in COVID-19. Assay: immunoSEQ multiplex PCR; the TCRdb copy retains only in-frame clones and omits some. Here the sample spans 250,000 to 400,000 clones, more than 70% being singletons. Source material: peripheral blood. These receptors were collected from a woman aged 30 to 39 with COVID-19, enrolled during active disease. Both conserved end residues are part of each CDR3. The order of the fields is J gene, D gene, V gene, clone size, CDR3 DNA, CDR3 protein. The D gene is left open where the match is weak. A clone size is listed for some rows: how often the clone was seen (once, few, many), or a class if it is expanded.

TRBJ2-7 TRBD2 TRBV2 once TGTGCCACCCGAGGCGGGGGCTACGAGCAGTACTTC CATRGGGYEQYF
TRBJ1-2 NA TRBV18 NA TGTGCCAGCTCAGCAGTTGTAGGAAGGAGCACTAACTATGGCTACACCTTC CASSAVVGRSTNYGYTF
TRBJ1-5 NA TRBV6-6 NA TGTGCCAGCAGTTCACAGGTACAGCCCCAGCATTTT CASSSQVQPQHF
TRBJ2-7 NA TRBV5-6 NA TGTGCCAGCAGCTTCAAGAATGGGCCCTACGAGCAGTACTTC CASSFKNGPYEQYF
TRBJ2-3 TRBD2 TRBV4-3 NA TGCGCCAGCAGCCAATCCTTGCCCGGGACTAGCGGACTGGGCACAGATACGCAGTATTTT CASSQSLPGTSGLGTDTQYF
TRBJ1-2 NA TRBV19 NA TGTGCCAGCGAAAACAGACCCCAGGGCTATGGCTACACCTTC CASENRPQGYGYTF
TRBJ2-2 NA TRBV10-3 NA TGTGCCATCAGTGAAACAGCGAACACCGGGGAGCTGTTTTTT CAISETANTGELFF
TRBJ1-2 NA TRBV6-5 NA TGTGCCAGCAGTCTCACAGGGAACTATGGCTACACCTTC CASSLTGNYGYTF
TRBJ2-6 TRBD1 TRBV5-8 once TGTGCCAGCAGCTTTGGAACAGGGGGGTACTCTGGGGCCAACGTCCTGACTTTC CASSFGTGGYSGANVLTF
TRBJ1-4 NA TRBV2 NA TGTGCCAGCAGTGCCGACGGGGCAACTAATGAAAAACTGTTTTTT CASSADGATNEKLFF
TRBJ2-3 TRBD1 TRBV10-3 NA TGTGCCATCAGTGAAGGGGGCGGAACAGATACGCAGTATTTT CAISEGGGTDTQYF
TRBJ1-1 TRBD1 TRBV4-1 NA TGCGCCAGCAGCCAAGATCCAGGGGGCATTGAAGCTTTCTTT CASSQDPGGIEAFF
TRBJ2-3 TRBD1 TRBV5-5 NA TGTGCCAGCAGCTCGAAGGAAGTAGGTGGGACAGGGTTGCGGGATACGCAGTATTTT CASSSKEVGGTGLRDTQYF
TRBJ1-1 NA TRBV19 NA TGTGCCAGTAGCACAGGGACGAACACTGAAGCTTTCTTT CASSTGTNTEAFF
TRBJ2-1 TRBD2 TRBV7-9 NA TGTGCCAGCAGCTGGACTGGACTAGCGGGGGTGGAGCAGTTCTTC CASSWTGLAGVEQFF
TRBJ1-5 TRBD1 TRBV2 NA TGTGCCAGCAGTATCCAGGGGGTAAGTCAGCCCCAGCATTTT CASSIQGVSQPQHF